The text below deals with one TCR beta chain. This sample stems from a study of blood T cell repertoires in COVID-19. As for the study in general: The samples span acute and convalescent COVID-19 from the United States, Italy and Spain. In each case, the material was cDNA or gDNA derived from T cells, B-cell-depleted T cells, or PBMCs.

As processed by the authors: Reference gene primer amplification yielded estimated nucleated cell counts. TCRdb's table, derived via immunoSEQ multiplex PCR, lists solely in-frame clones and lacks some. V and J calls and clone size are as listed in that table; D and trimming were resolved from the DNA. The data show over 60,000 clones, with about four fifths seen just once and 10% to 15% held by the top ten. V lost 6 bases, J lost 4 bases, and 6 bases stayed unmatched. Per the germline V gene, CDR1 is MDHEN and CDR2 is SYDVKM. CDR3 length equals 14 residues. This receptor was taken from a human donor in a cohort sampled during active COVID-19. This sequence joins TRBV28 and TRBJ1-3; 7 bases are a match to TRBD1. Source material: peripheral blood. The CDR3, as DNA: TGTGCCAGCAGCACCGCGGGACAGGGAAACACCATATATTTT. It yields the protein CASSTAGQGNTIYF.